This T cell receptor (beta chain) was observed in a study of blood T cell repertoires in COVID-19. CDR3 size: 15 residues. Per germline, CDR1 SGHDN and CDR2 FVKESK. The V gene end was trimmed by 6 bases and the J gene end by 4 bases; junction bases not matched to a gene: 9. Assay used: immunoSEQ multiplex PCR; TCRdb lists only in-frame clones, some missing. The table records fewer than 150,000 clones, 84% of them present only once. The genes are TRBV14 and TRBJ1-3; 7 bases are a match to TRBD1. The TCR was taken from an elderly woman in a cohort sampled during active or convalescent COVID-19. Sample: peripheral blood. The CDR3 region has the DNA TGTGCCAGCAGGCTTGGACAGGCCCCGGGAAACACCATATATTTT. Translating gives CASRLGQAPGNTIYF.